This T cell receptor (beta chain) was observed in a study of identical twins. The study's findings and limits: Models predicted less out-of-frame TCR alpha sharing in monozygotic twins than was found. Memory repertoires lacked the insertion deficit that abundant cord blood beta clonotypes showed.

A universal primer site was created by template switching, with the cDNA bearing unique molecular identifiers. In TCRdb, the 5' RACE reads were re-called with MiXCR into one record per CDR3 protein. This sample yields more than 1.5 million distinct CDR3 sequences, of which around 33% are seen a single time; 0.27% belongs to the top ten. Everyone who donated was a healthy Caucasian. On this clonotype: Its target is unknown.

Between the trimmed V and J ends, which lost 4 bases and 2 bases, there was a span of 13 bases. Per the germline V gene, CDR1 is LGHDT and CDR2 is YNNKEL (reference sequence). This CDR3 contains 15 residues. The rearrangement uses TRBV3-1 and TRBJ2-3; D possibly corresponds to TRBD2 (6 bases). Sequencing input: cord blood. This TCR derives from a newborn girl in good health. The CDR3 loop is CASSPGLTITDTQYF. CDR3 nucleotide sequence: TGTGCCAGCAGCCCGGGACTCACTATCACAGATACGCAGTATTTT.